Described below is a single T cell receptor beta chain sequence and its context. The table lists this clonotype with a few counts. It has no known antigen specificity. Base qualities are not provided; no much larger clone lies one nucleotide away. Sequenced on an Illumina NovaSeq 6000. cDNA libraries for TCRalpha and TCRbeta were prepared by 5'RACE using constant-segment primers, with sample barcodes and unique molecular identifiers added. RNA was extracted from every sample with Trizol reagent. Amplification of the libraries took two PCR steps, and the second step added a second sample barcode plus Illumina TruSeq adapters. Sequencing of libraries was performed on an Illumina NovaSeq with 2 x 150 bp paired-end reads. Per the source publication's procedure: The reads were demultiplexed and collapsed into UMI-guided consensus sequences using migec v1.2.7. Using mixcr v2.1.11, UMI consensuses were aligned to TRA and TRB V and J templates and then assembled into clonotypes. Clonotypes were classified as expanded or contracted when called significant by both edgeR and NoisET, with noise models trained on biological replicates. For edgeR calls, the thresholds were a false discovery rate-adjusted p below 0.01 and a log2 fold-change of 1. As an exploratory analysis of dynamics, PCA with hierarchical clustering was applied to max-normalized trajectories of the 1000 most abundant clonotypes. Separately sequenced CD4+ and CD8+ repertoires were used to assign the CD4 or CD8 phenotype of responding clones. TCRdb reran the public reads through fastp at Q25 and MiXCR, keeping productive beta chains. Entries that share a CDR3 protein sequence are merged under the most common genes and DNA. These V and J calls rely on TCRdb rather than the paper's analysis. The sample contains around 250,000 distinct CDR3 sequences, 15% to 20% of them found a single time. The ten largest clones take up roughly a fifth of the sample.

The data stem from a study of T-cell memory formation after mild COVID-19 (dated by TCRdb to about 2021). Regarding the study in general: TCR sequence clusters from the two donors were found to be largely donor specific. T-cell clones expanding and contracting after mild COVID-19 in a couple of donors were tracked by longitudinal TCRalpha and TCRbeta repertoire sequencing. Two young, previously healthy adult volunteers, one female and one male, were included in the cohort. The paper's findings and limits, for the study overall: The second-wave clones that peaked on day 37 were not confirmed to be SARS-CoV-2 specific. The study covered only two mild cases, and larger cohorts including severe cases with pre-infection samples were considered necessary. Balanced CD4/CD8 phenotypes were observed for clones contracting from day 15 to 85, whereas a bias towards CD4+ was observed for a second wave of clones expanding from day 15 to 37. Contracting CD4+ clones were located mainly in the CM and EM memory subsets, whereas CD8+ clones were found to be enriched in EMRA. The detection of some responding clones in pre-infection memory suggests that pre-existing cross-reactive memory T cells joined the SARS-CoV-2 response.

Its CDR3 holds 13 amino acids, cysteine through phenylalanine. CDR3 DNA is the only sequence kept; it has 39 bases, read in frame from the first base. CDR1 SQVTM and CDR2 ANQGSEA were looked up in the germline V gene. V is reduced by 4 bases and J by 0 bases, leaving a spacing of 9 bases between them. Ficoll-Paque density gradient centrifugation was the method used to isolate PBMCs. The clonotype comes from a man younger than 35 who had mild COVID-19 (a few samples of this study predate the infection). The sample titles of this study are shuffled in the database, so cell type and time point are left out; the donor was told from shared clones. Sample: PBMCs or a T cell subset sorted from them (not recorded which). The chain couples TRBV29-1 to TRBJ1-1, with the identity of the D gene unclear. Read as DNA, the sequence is TGCAGCGTTGGACGCGAAATGAACACTGAAGCTTTCTTT. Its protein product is CSVGREMNTEAFF.